The clone carrying this T cell receptor beta chain appeared a few times. Germline assignment: CDR1 SNHLY and CDR2 FYNNEI. The CDR3 length is 14 residues. Trimming pared 5 bases from V and 5 bases from J, leaving 13 bases between. The data belong to a study of blood T cells in healthy people across ages. Combining a sample-barcoded 5' primer with a J-beta primer mix, a second PCR ran for about 6 to 12 cycles. TCRdb re-called the 5' RACE reads through MiXCR, storing one row per CDR3 protein. The table shows around 520,000 distinct CDR3 sequences, with roughly a quarter occurring only once. This sample was also put to use in a study of T cells of mothers and their children.

The source of this sequence is a boy aged 2 to 10 in good health. Sequenced: blood. This sequence joins TRBV2 and TRBJ1-5; weak D call: TRBD1 (6 bases). In DNA form, the CDR3 reads TGTGCCAGCAGTTCGGGGGGGGGGCATCAGCCCCAGCATTTT. Its translation: CASSSGGGHQPQHF.